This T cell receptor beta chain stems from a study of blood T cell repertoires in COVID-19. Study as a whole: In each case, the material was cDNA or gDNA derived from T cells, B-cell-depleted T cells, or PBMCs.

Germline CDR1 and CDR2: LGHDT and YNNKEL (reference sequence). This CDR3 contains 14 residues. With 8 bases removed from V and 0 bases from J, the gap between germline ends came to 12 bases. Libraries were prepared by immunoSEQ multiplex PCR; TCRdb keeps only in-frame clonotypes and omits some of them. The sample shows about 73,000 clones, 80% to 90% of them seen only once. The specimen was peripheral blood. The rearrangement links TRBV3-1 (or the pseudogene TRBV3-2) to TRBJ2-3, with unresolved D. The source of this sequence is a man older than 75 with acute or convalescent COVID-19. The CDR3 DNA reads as TGTGCCAGCGGAAACAGTTTTAGCACAGATACGCAGTATTTT. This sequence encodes CASGNSFSTDTQYF.